These 21 T cell receptor beta chains were all obtained from the same sample, sequenced in a study of vaccination and CD4 T cells after COVID-19. The Oncomine TCR Beta short-read assay sequenced DNA from cultured CD4+ T cells. TCRdb fed the PCR reads into MiXCR, producing one record per CDR3 protein. The table has about 10,000 distinct CDR3 sequences, less than 70% seen once. These receptors are not linked to any known antigen. The treatment is: approximately nine-day PBMC culture with coronavirus spike peptide pools or control peptides (ViraFEST assay). The sequencing here drew on CD4+ T cells from blood, cultured in vitro, taken before SARS-CoV-2 vaccination. These receptors were collected from a human donor who had recovered from COVID-19.

The genes are TRBV12-3 or TRBV12-4 and TRBJ1-6; D perhaps matches TRBD1 (6 bases). The CDR3 is 16 residues long. The V gene lost 2 bases and the J gene lost 5 bases, with 13 bases spanning the gap. CDR3 DNA sequence: TGTGCCAGCAGTTTATCAGGGGTCGTTCATAATTCACCCCTCCACTTT. Its translation: CASSLSGVVHNSPLHF.

This sequence joins TRBV7-2 and TRBJ2-7; tentatively, D is TRBD2 (6 bases). V dropped 0 bases and J dropped 0 bases, with 12 bases sitting between them. Looked up from germline, CDR1 is SGHTA and CDR2 is FQGNSA. The CDR3 consists of 16 residues. This CDR3 is CASSLARDLSSYEQYF. The CDR3 DNA reads TGTGCCAGCAGCTTAGCGCGGGACTTAAGCTCCTACGAGCAGTACTTC.

Only a few counts were recorded for this clonotype. The gene calls are TRBV19 and TRBJ2-3, with TRBD1 matching 7 bases. The V gene end was trimmed by 7 bases and the J gene end by 2 bases; junction bases not matched to a gene: 6. Germline-derived CDR1 and CDR2 are LNHDA and SQIVND (reference sequence). CDR3 size: 14 residues. This CDR3 is CASKRTGSTDTQYF. In DNA, the CDR3 is TGTGCCAGTAAGAGGACAGGCTCCACAGATACGCAGTATTTT.

V is TRBV7-8 and J is TRBJ1-5; D remains unclear. The CDR3 extends over 15 amino acids. V was shortened by 1 base and J by 4 bases, with 11 bases between the two germline ends. Germline values: CDR1 SGHVS, CDR2 FQNEAQ. The CDR3, as DNA: TGTGCCAGCAGCTTAGGATCCTCCGGGAATCAGCCCCAGCATTTT. This gives the protein CASSLGSSGNQPQHF.

This chain joins TRBV7-9 and TRBJ2-2; 8 nucleotides agree with TRBD1. This CDR3 has 15 amino acids. Germline trimming cut 5 bases from V and 4 bases from J; bases unmatched to any gene: 6. CDR1 SEHNR and CDR2 FQNEAQ come from the germline V gene (reference sequence). CDR3 bases: TGTGCCAGCAGCGCCGGACAGGGACGCACCGGGGAGCTGTTTTTT. Protein: CASSAGQGRTGELFF.

This rearrangement joins TRBV2 to TRBJ2-7; 8 bases line up with TRBD2. The CDR3 totals 15 residues. V shed 5 bases and J 1 base; nucleotides not matched to a gene: 7. CDR1 is SNHLY, CDR2 FYNNEI, per germline. The chain's CDR3 is CASSFTSGVSYEQYF. The CDR3 DNA follows: TGTGCCAGCAGTTTTACTAGCGGTGTATCCTACGAGCAGTACTTC.

V gene TRBV24-1 combines with J gene TRBJ2-3; 8 nucleotides match TRBD2. V shed 3 bases and J 1 base; nucleotides not matched to a gene: 5. Per germline, CDR1 KGHDR and CDR2 SFDVKD. CDR3 length: 16 residues. The CDR3 DNA reads as TGTGCCACCAGTGATCCTGGGCGGGAGGGCACAGATACGCAGTATTTT. This codes for CATSDPGREGTDTQYF.

The V call is TRBV5-1, the J call TRBJ2-7, with D tentatively TRBD2 (5 bases). Germline values: CDR1 SGHRS, CDR2 YFSETQ. V lost 0 bases and J lost 6, with 13 bases in between. The CDR3 has 14 amino acids. In DNA, the CDR3 is TGCGCCAGCAGCTTGGGAGGGTTCAGCGTCGAGCAGTACTTC. It is translated as CASSLGGFSVEQYF.

This chain joins TRBV11-3 and TRBJ2-2; D remains unclear. This CDR3 is 13 amino acids long. Trimming shortened V by 3 bases and J by 6 bases, and 8 bases separated the two germline ends. In germline, CDR1 is SGHNT, CDR2 YENEEA. CDR3 nucleotide sequence: TGTGCCAGCAGCTTCCTAGTTTCCGGGGAGCTGTTTTTT. As protein: CASSFLVSGELFF.

The chain is built from TRBV24-1 and TRBJ2-7; tentative D call: TRBD2 (5 bases). V shed 3 bases and J shed 7 bases, with 12 bases lying between them. Germline-derived CDR1 and CDR2 are KGHDR and SFDVKD. The CDR3 length is 13 residues. The CDR3 DNA follows: TGTGCCACCAGTGATCCCGGGGTTAAGGAGCAGTACTTC. This translates into CATSDPGVKEQYF.

This clonotype has a single count. V usage is TRBV7-2 and J usage is TRBJ2-6; no clear D. Germline V gives CDR1 SGHTA, CDR2 FQGNSA. There are 15 residues in the CDR3. The V end lost 1 base, the J end lost 0 bases, and 4 bases lay between the germline ends. The CDR3 nucleotides read TGTGCCAGCAGCTTAGGAGCCTCTGGGGCCAACGTCCTGACTTTC. Translation: CASSLGASGANVLTF.

The chain carries TRBV6-2 or TRBV6-3 and TRBJ1-2, with 7 bases identical to TRBD1. Germline trimming cut 5 bases from V and 2 bases from J; bases unmatched to any gene: 5. The CDR3 consists of 14 residues. The germline CDR1 and CDR2 sequences are MNHEY and SVGEGT. CDR3 nucleotides: TGTGCCAGCAGTCCGACAGGGTGGAACTATGGCTACACCTTC. Translating it yields CASSPTGWNYGYTF.

This clonotype showed up just a few times. This chain joins TRBV19 and TRBJ2-6; 8 bases match TRBD1. Germline V gives CDR1 LNHDA, CDR2 SQIVND (reference sequence). The length of the CDR3 is 18 residues. V lost 4 bases to trimming and J lost 0 bases; unmatched junction nucleotides: 8. The CDR3, as DNA: TGTGCCAGTAGTAGAGACAGGGGCTACAGCTCTGGGGCCAACGTCCTGACTTTC. It encodes CASSRDRGYSSGANVLTF.

V is TRBV2 and J is TRBJ1-5; tentative D call: TRBD1 (5 bases). The CDR3 runs 14 residues. The V end lost 7 bases, the J end lost 6 bases, and 16 bases lay between the germline ends. Germline CDR1 reads SNHLY; CDR2 reads FYNNEI. CDR3 nucleotides: TGTGCCAGCATGACGGACATTGGCGGTCAGCCCCAGCATTTT. Translation gives CASMTDIGGQPQHF.

The chain uses TRBV5-1 and TRBJ2-3, with D unresolved. From germline, CDR1 is SGHRS and CDR2 YFSETQ. There are 13 residues in the CDR3. Deletions cut 3 bases from V and 6 bases from J, with 11 bases between. CDR3 amino acids: CASSSNKEDTQYF. The CDR3 nucleotides read TGCGCCAGCAGCTCGAATAAGGAGGATACGCAGTATTTT.

The chain has TRBV28 and TRBJ1-2; D gene unclear. Deletions cut 6 bases from V and 3 bases from J, with 2 bases between. This CDR3 has 10 residues. Germline lookup yields CDR1 MDHEN and CDR2 SYDVKM. This CDR3 is CASSHYGYTF. In DNA form, the CDR3 reads TGTGCCAGCAGCCACTATGGCTACACCTTC.

This clonotype was detected only a few times. This chain links TRBV28 with TRBJ2-7, with 8 bases identical to TRBD2. V lost 6 bases to trimming and J lost 0 bases; unmatched junction nucleotides: 10. The CDR3 has 16 residues. Germline lookup yields CDR1 MDHEN and CDR2 SYDVKM. The CDR3 is CASRPGGADSSYEQYF. DNA for the CDR3: TGTGCCAGCAGACCGGGGGGGGCCGATAGCTCCTACGAGCAGTACTTC.

The rearrangement joins TRBV21-1 to TRBJ2-7; the table's D call, TRBD1, was not checked against the DNA. TRBV21-1 is designated a pseudogene. The CDR3 consists of 17 residues. For the CDR3, the DNA is TGTGCCAGCAGCCCGGTAAGGGCGCGAAAACGAGAGTACGAGCAGTACTTC. Protein product: CASSPVRARKREYEQYF.

This clonotype was seen a few times. The chain recombines TRBV20-1 with TRBJ2-5, with 8 bases matching TRBD2. CDR3 length: 16 residues. Germline V gives CDR1 DFQATT, CDR2 SNEGSKA (reference sequence). V gave up 0 bases and J gave up 3 bases; unmatched junction bases: 9. The CDR3 DNA follows: TGCAGTGCTAGAGATCGTCCAGCGGGAGTGAAAGAGACCCAGTACTTC. Translation gives CSARDRPAGVKETQYF.

This clonotype was found a few times. This sequence joins TRBV11-2 and TRBJ2-5; D might be TRBD2 (5 bases). CDR1 SGHAT and CDR2 FQNNGV come from the germline V gene. The CDR3 loop spans 14 amino acids. V shed 5 bases and J shed 3 bases, with 13 bases lying between them. The CDR3 DNA follows: TGTGCCAGCAGCCCGAGCCGGGGAAAAGAGACCCAGTACTTC. It codes for CASSPSRGKETQYF.

The CDR3 bases are TGTGCCAGCAGTGTCCCCCGGCGACTAGCGGGTAGCTCCTACAATGAGCAGTTCTTC. Translating gives CASSVPRRLAGSSYNEQFF. The chain combines TRBV28 with TRBJ2-1; 10 nucleotides align to TRBD2. V shed 5 bases and J 0 bases; nucleotides not matched to a gene: 13. CDR1 MDHEN and CDR2 SYDVKM come from the germline V gene. There are 19 residues in the CDR3.